A selection of T cell receptor beta chains follows, all from one sample in a study of cytomegalovirus exposure and HLA in healthy donors. The method was immunoSEQ multiplex PCR; TCRdb's version includes in-frame clones alone and lacks a portion of them. There are 100,000 or so clones in the sample; 60% to 85% occur only once, and 8.6% lies in the top ten. Sequenced: PBMCs. These receptors were taken from a woman aged 35 to 49 in good health and CMV-seropositive. The CDR3 runs from the conserved cysteine through the conserved F or W. D genes are given only for firm matches. Size values are once, few and many counts, or a class for expanded clones, and some rows have none.

CDR3nt: TGTGCCTGGAGTGTACAGGACAGGGGAGATCAGCCCCAGCATTTT
CDR3aa: CAWSVQDRGDQPQHF
d_gene: TRBD1
len: 15
abundance: -
j_gene: TRBJ1-5
v_gene: TRBV30

CDR3nt: TGTGCCAGCAGCTTGCACAGGGCCATCTACGAGCAGTACTTC
CDR3aa: CASSLHRAIYEQYF
d_gene: -
len: 14
abundance: -
j_gene: TRBJ2-7
v_gene: TRBV11-2

CDR3nt: TGCGCCAGCAGCCAGGCCGGGACACCAAATCAGCCCCAGCATTTT
CDR3aa: CASSQAGTPNQPQHF
d_gene: -
len: 15
abundance: -
j_gene: TRBJ1-5
v_gene: TRBV4-1

CDR3nt: TGCGCCAGCAGCCAAGCTCCCAGTAGCGGATGGAGCGGAAATGAGCAGTTCTTC
CDR3aa: CASSQAPSSGWSGNEQFF
d_gene: -
len: 18
abundance: few
j_gene: TRBJ2-1
v_gene: TRBV4-1

CDR3nt: TGTGCCAGCAGCCCCCCAGGGAGGTTGACTGAAGCTTTCTTT
CDR3aa: CASSPPGRLTEAFF
d_gene: -
len: 14
abundance: few
j_gene: TRBJ1-1
v_gene: TRBV7-2

CDR3nt: TGTGCCAGCAGTGAAGTCTCGGGGGGAGTTCAGCCCCAGCATTTT
CDR3aa: CASSEVSGGVQPQHF
d_gene: -
len: 15
abundance: -
j_gene: TRBJ1-5
v_gene: TRBV6-1

CDR3nt: TGTGCCAGCAGCTTTCTCGGGAGACCCAATGAGCAGTTCTTC
CDR3aa: CASSFLGRPNEQFF
d_gene: -
len: 14
abundance: -
j_gene: TRBJ2-1
v_gene: TRBV5-6

CDR3nt: TGTGCCAGCGCTTTCCTGGGCACCGGCTACGAGCAGTACTTC
CDR3aa: CASAFLGTGYEQYF
d_gene: -
len: 14
abundance: few
j_gene: TRBJ2-7
v_gene: TRBV27

CDR3nt: TGTGCCAGCAGATATAATCTATTCACTCTCTACGAGCAGTACTTC
CDR3aa: CASRYNLFTLYEQYF
d_gene: -
len: 15
abundance: once
j_gene: TRBJ2-7
v_gene: TRBV2

CDR3nt: TGTGCCAGCAGCCGCGCCCCTCCCCCCGATACGCAGTATTTT
CDR3aa: CASSRAPPPDTQYF
d_gene: -
len: 14
abundance: -
j_gene: TRBJ2-3
v_gene: TRBV9

CDR3nt: TGCGCCAGCAGCCCCTCCGGGGGGTCCCCTGAAGCTTTCTTT
CDR3aa: CASSPSGGSPEAFF
d_gene: -
len: 14
abundance: once
j_gene: TRBJ1-1
v_gene: TRBV5-1

CDR3nt: TGCGCCAGCAGCCAAGGCCATCCGCTAGCGGGAGGGGCAGATACGCAGTATTTT
CDR3aa: CASSQGHPLAGGADTQYF
d_gene: TRBD2
len: 18
abundance: -
j_gene: TRBJ2-3
v_gene: TRBV4-1

CDR3nt: TGTGCCAGCAGCTCACAGGGGACCCGCACAGATACGCAGTATTTT
CDR3aa: CASSSQGTRTDTQYF
d_gene: TRBD1
len: 15
abundance: -
j_gene: TRBJ2-3
v_gene: TRBV5-4

CDR3nt: TGTGCCAGCAGCTTAGGAGGACAGGGCGGGGAGACCCAGTACTTC
CDR3aa: CASSLGGQGGETQYF
d_gene: TRBD1
len: 15
abundance: -
j_gene: TRBJ2-5
v_gene: TRBV13

CDR3nt: TGTGCCAGCAGCTCCCGTTGGGGGGCGGGAGGTGAGCAGTTCTTC
CDR3aa: CASSSRWGAGGEQFF
d_gene: TRBD2
len: 15
abundance: -
j_gene: TRBJ2-1
v_gene: TRBV7-9

CDR3nt: TGTGCCAGCAGACACCAACAGGGGTTTGGGGAGACCCAGTACTTC
CDR3aa: CASRHQQGFGETQYF
d_gene: TRBD1
len: 15
abundance: -
j_gene: TRBJ2-5
v_gene: TRBV2

CDR3nt: TGTGCCAGCAGCCAAGTACCTAGCGGGAACGACGAGCAGTACTTC
CDR3aa: CASSQVPSGNDEQYF
d_gene: TRBD2
len: 15
abundance: -
j_gene: TRBJ2-7
v_gene: TRBV4-2

CDR3nt: TGTGCCAGCAGCTTAGAGGGGACTAGGGGAAATGAGCAGTTCTTC
CDR3aa: CASSLEGTRGNEQFF
d_gene: TRBD2
len: 15
abundance: -
j_gene: TRBJ2-1
v_gene: TRBV11-3

CDR3nt: TGTGCCAGCAGGGACAGTAGGGGATATGGAAACACCATATATTTT
CDR3aa: CASRDSRGYGNTIYF
d_gene: -
len: 15
abundance: -
j_gene: TRBJ1-3
v_gene: TRBV2

CDR3nt: TGTGCCAGCAGCGCGACTAGCGGGAGTAACACCGGGGAGCTGTTTTTT
CDR3aa: CASSATSGSNTGELFF
d_gene: TRBD2
len: 16
abundance: -
j_gene: TRBJ2-2
v_gene: TRBV7-9

CDR3nt: TGCAGCGTTGAAAGGAGGACAGGCAGCTATGGCTACACCTTC
CDR3aa: CSVERRTGSYGYTF
d_gene: TRBD1
len: 14
abundance: -
j_gene: TRBJ1-2
v_gene: TRBV29-1

CDR3nt: TGTGCCAGCAGCTCGGGTAACTCCTATAATTCACCCCTCCACTTT
CDR3aa: CASSSGNSYNSPLHF
d_gene: -
len: 15
abundance: -
j_gene: TRBJ1-6
v_gene: TRBV6-6

CDR3nt: TGCGCCAGCAGCCCAGACAGTACCGGGGAGCTGTTTTTT
CDR3aa: CASSPDSTGELFF
d_gene: -
len: 13
abundance: -
j_gene: TRBJ2-2
v_gene: TRBV5-1

CDR3nt: TGTGCCAGCAGCCCCCTGGGACTGACGAACACTGAAGCTTTCTTT
CDR3aa: CASSPLGLTNTEAFF
d_gene: -
len: 15
abundance: few
j_gene: TRBJ1-1
v_gene: TRBV9

CDR3nt: TGTGCCAGCAGCTACCGGACAGGGGTTAACGAGCAGTACTTC
CDR3aa: CASSYRTGVNEQYF
d_gene: TRBD1
len: 14
abundance: -
j_gene: TRBJ2-7
v_gene: TRBV7-2

CDR3nt: TGTGCCAGCAGTGAGATAAGACAGAGCACAGATACGCAGTATTTT
CDR3aa: CASSEIRQSTDTQYF
d_gene: -
len: 15
abundance: -
j_gene: TRBJ2-3
v_gene: TRBV6-1

CDR3nt: TGCGCCAGCAGCCAAAGTCGCTTAGCGACACGCACAGATACGCAGTATTTT
CDR3aa: CASSQSRLATRTDTQYF
d_gene: -
len: 17
abundance: -
j_gene: TRBJ2-3
v_gene: TRBV4-1

CDR3nt: TGTGCCAGCAGTCGCCCTCTTACAGGGGTCAATCAGCCCCAGCATTTT
CDR3aa: CASSRPLTGVNQPQHF
d_gene: TRBD1
len: 16
abundance: -
j_gene: TRBJ1-5
v_gene: TRBV28

CDR3nt: TGTGCCAGCAGCCTGGGGTTAGCGGGGCGTCAGGAGACCCAGTACTTC
CDR3aa: CASSLGLAGRQETQYF
d_gene: TRBD2
len: 16
abundance: -
j_gene: TRBJ2-5
v_gene: TRBV13

CDR3nt: TGTGCCAGTAATGAGGACGGGAGGGAGCAGTACTTC
CDR3aa: CASNEDGREQYF
d_gene: TRBD2
len: 12
abundance: -
j_gene: TRBJ2-7
v_gene: TRBV19

CDR3nt: TGTGCCAGCAGTTATCGATCGGTCTCCTACAATGAGCAGTTCTTC
CDR3aa: CASSYRSVSYNEQFF
d_gene: -
len: 15
abundance: -
j_gene: TRBJ2-1
v_gene: TRBV6-5

CDR3nt: TGCGCCAGCAGCTTTGGCGGGAACACTGAAGCTTTCTTT
CDR3aa: CASSFGGNTEAFF
d_gene: -
len: 13
abundance: -
j_gene: TRBJ1-1
v_gene: TRBV5-1

CDR3nt: TGTGCCAGCAGCCGGGGTCCGAGCCCGTCCTACAATGAGCAGTTCTTC
CDR3aa: CASSRGPSPSYNEQFF
d_gene: -
len: 16
abundance: -
j_gene: TRBJ2-1
v_gene: TRBV7-2

CDR3nt: TGTGCCAGCAGTTTACCGGGACAGAACACTGAAGCTTTCTTT
CDR3aa: CASSLPGQNTEAFF
d_gene: -
len: 14
abundance: -
j_gene: TRBJ1-1
v_gene: TRBV28

CDR3nt: TGTGCCAGTAGTATAGATCATGGGGGGGGAGCTGGAGATACGCAGTATTTT
CDR3aa: CASSIDHGGGAGDTQYF
d_gene: TRBD2
len: 17
abundance: -
j_gene: TRBJ2-3
v_gene: TRBV19

CDR3nt: TGTGCCAGCAGAGCCAGTAGCGGGGGCGATAGCACAGATACGCAGTATTTT
CDR3aa: CASRASSGGDSTDTQYF
d_gene: TRBD2
len: 17
abundance: -
j_gene: TRBJ2-3
v_gene: TRBV7-6

CDR3nt: TGTGCCAGCAGCGGAGACGCAGGGGGCTTGGAGACCCAGTACTTC
CDR3aa: CASSGDAGGLETQYF
d_gene: TRBD1
len: 15
abundance: -
j_gene: TRBJ2-5
v_gene: TRBV7-2

CDR3nt: TGTGCCAGCAGCAGGACAGATAATTCACCCCTCCACTTT
CDR3aa: CASSRTDNSPLHF
d_gene: -
len: 13
abundance: once
j_gene: TRBJ1-6
v_gene: TRBV5-4

CDR3nt: TGTGCCAGCACCGCGTTGACTAGCCTCGACGAGCAGTACTTC
CDR3aa: CASTALTSLDEQYF
d_gene: TRBD2
len: 14
abundance: -
j_gene: TRBJ2-7
v_gene: TRBV7-9

CDR3nt: TGTGCCAGCAGCGCTAGGGACAGGGGTATTGGAGCCAAAAACATTCAGTACTTC
CDR3aa: CASSARDRGIGAKNIQYF
d_gene: TRBD1
len: 18
abundance: -
j_gene: TRBJ2-4
v_gene: TRBV5-8

CDR3nt: TGTGCCAGCGCGGCGGATGGTCCCCGATTTTACAATGAGCAGTTCTTC
CDR3aa: CASAADGPRFYNEQFF
d_gene: -
len: 16
abundance: -
j_gene: TRBJ2-1
v_gene: TRBV11-3

CDR3nt: TGTGCCAGCAGCCCCAGAATTGTGGGGGGGGGAGAGACCCAGTACTTC
CDR3aa: CASSPRIVGGGETQYF
d_gene: TRBD2
len: 16
abundance: -
j_gene: TRBJ2-5
v_gene: TRBV7-8

CDR3nt: TGTGCCAGCAGACCCGGGGGGCTGGGGACCGGGGAGCTGTTTTTT
CDR3aa: CASRPGGLGTGELFF
d_gene: -
len: 15
abundance: -
j_gene: TRBJ2-2
v_gene: TRBV4-2

CDR3nt: TGTGCCAGCAGCCAAGATTGGAACCCAGCAGGGGCCTACGAGCAGTACTTC
CDR3aa: CASSQDWNPAGAYEQYF
d_gene: -
len: 17
abundance: -
j_gene: TRBJ2-7
v_gene: TRBV4-2